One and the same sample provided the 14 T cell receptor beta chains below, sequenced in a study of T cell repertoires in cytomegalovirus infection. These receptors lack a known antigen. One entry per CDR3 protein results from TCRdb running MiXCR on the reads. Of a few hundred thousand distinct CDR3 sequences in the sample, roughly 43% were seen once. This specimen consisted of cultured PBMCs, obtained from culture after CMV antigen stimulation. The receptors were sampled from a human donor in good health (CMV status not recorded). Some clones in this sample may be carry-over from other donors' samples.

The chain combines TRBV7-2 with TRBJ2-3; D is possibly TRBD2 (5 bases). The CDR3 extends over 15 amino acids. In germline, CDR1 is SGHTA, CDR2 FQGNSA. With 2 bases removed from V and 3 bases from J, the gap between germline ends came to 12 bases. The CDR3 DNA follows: TGTGCCAGCAGCTTAAAGGGCGGGTGGACAGATACGCAGTATTTT. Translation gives CASSLKGGWTDTQYF.

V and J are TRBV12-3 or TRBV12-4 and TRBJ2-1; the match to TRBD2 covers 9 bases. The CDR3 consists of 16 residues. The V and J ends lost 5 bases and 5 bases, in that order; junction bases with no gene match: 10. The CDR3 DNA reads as TGTGCCAGCAGTCTAACTTTAGCGGGAGTTAACAATGAGCAGTTCTTC. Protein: CASSLTLAGVNNEQFF.

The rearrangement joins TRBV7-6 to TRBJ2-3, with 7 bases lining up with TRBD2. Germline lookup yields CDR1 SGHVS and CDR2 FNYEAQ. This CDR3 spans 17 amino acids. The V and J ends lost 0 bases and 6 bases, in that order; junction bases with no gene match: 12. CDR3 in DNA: TGTGCCAGCAGCTTAGCGTGGGCTAGCGGAGGCGAGGATACGCAGTATTTT. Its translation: CASSLAWASGGEDTQYF.

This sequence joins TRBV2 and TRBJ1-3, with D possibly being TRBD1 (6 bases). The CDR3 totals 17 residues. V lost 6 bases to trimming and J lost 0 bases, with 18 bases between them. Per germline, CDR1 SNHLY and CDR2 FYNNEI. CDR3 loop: CASRAAHRTDSGNTIYF. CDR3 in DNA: TGTGCCAGCAGGGCCGCACACCGGACAGACTCTGGAAACACCATATATTTT.

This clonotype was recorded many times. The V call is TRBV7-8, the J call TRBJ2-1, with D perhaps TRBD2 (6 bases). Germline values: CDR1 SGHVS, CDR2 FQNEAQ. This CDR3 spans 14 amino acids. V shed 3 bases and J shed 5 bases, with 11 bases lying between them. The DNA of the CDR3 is TGTGCCAGCAGCTTTCGGGACTGGGACAATGAGCAGTTCTTC. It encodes CASSFRDWDNEQFF.

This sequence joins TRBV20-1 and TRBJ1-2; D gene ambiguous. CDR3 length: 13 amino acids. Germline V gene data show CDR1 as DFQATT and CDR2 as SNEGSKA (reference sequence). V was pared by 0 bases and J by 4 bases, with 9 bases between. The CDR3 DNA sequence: TGCAGTGCTAGAGATCCCTTGAGCTATGGCTACACCTTC. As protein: CSARDPLSYGYTF.

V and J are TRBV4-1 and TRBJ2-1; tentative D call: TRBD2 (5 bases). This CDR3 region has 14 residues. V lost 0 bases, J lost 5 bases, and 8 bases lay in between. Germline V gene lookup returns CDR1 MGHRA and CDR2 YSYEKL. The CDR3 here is CASSQDPGNNEQFF. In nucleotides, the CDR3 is TGCGCCAGCAGCCAAGATCCGGGAAACAATGAGCAGTTCTTC.

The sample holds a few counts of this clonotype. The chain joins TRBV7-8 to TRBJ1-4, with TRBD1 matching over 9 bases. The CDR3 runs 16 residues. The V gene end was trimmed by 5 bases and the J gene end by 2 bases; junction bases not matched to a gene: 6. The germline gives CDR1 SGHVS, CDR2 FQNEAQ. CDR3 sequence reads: CASSIRTGATNEKLFF. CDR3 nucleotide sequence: TGTGCCAGCAGCATCCGGACAGGGGCCACTAATGAAAAACTGTTTTTT.

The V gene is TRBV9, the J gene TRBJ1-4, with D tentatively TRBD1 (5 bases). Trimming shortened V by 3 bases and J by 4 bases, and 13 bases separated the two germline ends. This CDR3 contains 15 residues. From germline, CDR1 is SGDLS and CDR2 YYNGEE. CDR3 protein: CASSADSSLNEKLFF. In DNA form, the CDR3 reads TGTGCCAGCAGCGCAGACAGTTCCCTTAATGAAAAACTGTTTTTT.

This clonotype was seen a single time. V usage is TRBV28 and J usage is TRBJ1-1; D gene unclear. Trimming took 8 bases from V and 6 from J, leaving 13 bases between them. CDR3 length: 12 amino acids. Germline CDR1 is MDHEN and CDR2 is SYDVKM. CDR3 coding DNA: TGTGCCAGCCGTTCAAGCGGCGCTGAAGCTTTCTTT. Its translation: CASRSSGAEAFF.

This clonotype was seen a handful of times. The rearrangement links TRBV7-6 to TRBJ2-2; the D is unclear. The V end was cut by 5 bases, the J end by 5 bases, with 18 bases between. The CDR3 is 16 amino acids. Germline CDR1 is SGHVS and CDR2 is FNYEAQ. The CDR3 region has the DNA TGTGCCAGCAGCGGTCCCGGCGCGATCTGGACCGGGGAGCTGTTTTTT. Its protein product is CASSGPGAIWTGELFF.

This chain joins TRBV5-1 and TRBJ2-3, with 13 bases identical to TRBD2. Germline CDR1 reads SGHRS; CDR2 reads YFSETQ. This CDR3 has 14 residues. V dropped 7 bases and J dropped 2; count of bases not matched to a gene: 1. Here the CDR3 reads CASGTSGVTDTQYF. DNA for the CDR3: TGCGCCAGCGGGACTAGCGGGGTCACAGATACGCAGTATTTT.

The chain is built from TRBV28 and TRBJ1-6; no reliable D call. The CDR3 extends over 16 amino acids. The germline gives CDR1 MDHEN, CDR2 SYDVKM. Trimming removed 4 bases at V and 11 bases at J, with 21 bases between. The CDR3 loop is CASSSLGGPGRAPLHF. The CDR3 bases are TGTGCCAGCAGTTCTTTGGGTGGGCCCGGGAGGGCACCCCTCCACTTT.

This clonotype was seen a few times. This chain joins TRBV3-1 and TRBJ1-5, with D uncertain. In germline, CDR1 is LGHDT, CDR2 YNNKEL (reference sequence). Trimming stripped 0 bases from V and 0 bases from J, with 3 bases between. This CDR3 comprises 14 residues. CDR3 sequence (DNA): TGTGCCAGCAGCCAAGAGTATAGCAATCAGCCCCAGCATTTT. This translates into CASSQEYSNQPQHF.